Below, one TCR beta chain is given with its context. Ten or more counts support this clonotype. Its antigen is still unknown. Qualities for individual bases were not recorded, and no much larger clone is one base off. Sequencing was performed on an Illumina HiSeq 2000. Multiplex PCR amplification was used to build the TCR beta chain libraries. The amplified TCR beta chain products were analyzed by high-throughput sequencing. In-frame beta chains were kept once TCRdb had trimmed the public reads at Q25 with fastp and called clones with MiXCR. Each entry merges the rows of one CDR3 protein and shows their most common DNA and genes. Counted in this sample were 24,000 or so distinct CDR3 sequences; approximately 23% of them appeared once. The ten largest clones take up about 14% of the sample. These data come from a study of breast tumors, draining lymph nodes, adjacent tissues (dated by TCRdb to 2015 to 2016). Background on the whole study: The study compared TCR beta repertoires across tumor, adjacent nontumor tissue and axillary lymph nodes from breast cancer patients. In human breast cancer, the study set out to evaluate how tumor, surrounding tissue and draining lymph node repertoires relate to one another and whether T cells may move between these sites.

Between the V and J ends, shortened by 2 bases and 6 bases respectively, the junction contains 9 bases. The CDR3, cysteine through phenylalanine, is 13 amino acids long. Just the 39-base CDR3 DNA is kept, in frame starting at base 1. Sequences SGHAT (CDR1) and FQNNGV (CDR2) are obtained from the germline V gene. Broad study findings and their caveats: A scenario in which most tumor T cells derive from the lymph node and then expand within tumor tissue was judged to be consistent with the data. The conclusion that tumor T cells originate in lymph nodes was framed as consistent with a hypothesis rather than directly demonstrated. Tumor and nontumor tissue repertoires were found to be significantly more similar in luminal-like than in basal-like breast cancer. Tumors showed preferential V and J gene usage, and their T-cell repertoire diversity fell below that of lymph nodes yet above that of nontumor tissue.

The material sequenced was breast tumor tissue. The receptor was derived from a female donor with breast cancer. Some clones in this sample may be carry-over from other donors' samples. The chain was built from TRBV11-2 and TRBJ2-3, with no confident D gene call. The CDR3 loop reads CASSLRLADTQYF. The DNA sequence is TGTGCCAGCAGCTTAAGGTTGGCGGATACGCAGTATTTT.